The present entry profiles one TCR beta chain with its context. The target antigen is unknown. The data belong to a study of cytomegalovirus exposure and HLA in healthy donors. Study conclusions and caveats: A later analysis revealed that TCR association rates differed between HLA loci, peaking at DRB1 and bottoming out at HLA-C.

This PCR relied on a set of 60 Vbeta primers and 13 Jbeta primers. Method: immunoSEQ multiplex PCR; TCRdb's copy keeps in-frame clones and lacks some. The sample includes roughly 200,000 clones, 75% to 85% of them seen just once. Per germline, CDR1 MNHEY and CDR2 SVGAGI. The CDR3 loop spans 15 amino acids. With V trimmed by 5 bases and J by 4 bases, 6 bases remained unmatched. Sequencing was done on a sample of PBMCs. The chain combines TRBV6-5 with TRBJ2-1, with TRBD2 identical over 9 bases. This clonotype was obtained from an older woman in good health and CMV-seropositive. CDR3: CASSPWTSAYNEQFF. For the CDR3, the DNA is TGTGCCAGCAGTCCCTGGACTAGCGCATACAATGAGCAGTTCTTC.